Given below is one TCR beta chain in context. Its antigen is unknown. Germline values: CDR1 SQVTM, CDR2 ANQGSEA. V gave up 4 bases and J gave up 4 bases, with 16 bases separating them. CDR3 length equals 15 residues. Here immunoSEQ multiplex PCR was the method, and the copy in TCRdb shows in-frame clones only, minus some. The top ten clones hold approximately 0.34% of a sample with more than 65,000 clones, about 88% of them seen once. The record originates from a study of graft-versus-host responses after intestinal transplantation. The overall study: Recipients had multivisceral, liver-intestinal, or isolated intestinal transplants. Recipients across the board were started on anti-thymocyte globulin induction, then kept on tacrolimus and steroids for roughly 3 years. The study, taken as a whole, reports: GvH clones were found in recipient marrow; some appeared first in ileum or blood. Clonal ratios of graft-versus-host to host-versus-graft in allografts were high for patients exhibiting graft-donor T cell macrochimerism.

Source: unstimulated CD4+ T cells sorted from spleen or lymph node cells, taken before intestinal transplant. The rearrangement links TRBV29-1 to TRBJ2-2, with D perhaps TRBD2 (7 bases). The clonotype originates from a human donor who received an intestinal transplant. The DNA for the CDR3 is TGCAGCGTTGTTGTCGGGGGGCTAGGCACCGGGGAGCTGTTTTTT. Its protein product is CSVVVGGLGTGELFF.